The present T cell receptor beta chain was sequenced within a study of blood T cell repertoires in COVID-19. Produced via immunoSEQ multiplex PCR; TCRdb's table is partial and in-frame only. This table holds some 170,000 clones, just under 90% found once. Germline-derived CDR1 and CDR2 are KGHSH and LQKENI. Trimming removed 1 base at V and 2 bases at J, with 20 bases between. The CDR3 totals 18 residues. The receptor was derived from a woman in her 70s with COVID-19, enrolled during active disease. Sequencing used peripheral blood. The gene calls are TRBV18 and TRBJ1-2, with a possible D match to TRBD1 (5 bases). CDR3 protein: CASSPRATEGAKNYGYTF. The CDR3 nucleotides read TGTGCCAGCTCACCACGAGCGACCGAAGGGGCGAAGAACTATGGCTACACCTTC.